Below, 17 T cell receptor beta chains from the same sample are listed, as sequenced in a study of blood T cell repertoires in COVID-19. The data were produced by immunoSEQ multiplex PCR, yet TCRdb's version contains in-frame clones alone and is incomplete. The sample carries around 280,000 clones, approximately 91% recorded once. The sample taken for sequencing was peripheral blood. The receptor set was obtained from a woman aged 30 to 39 with COVID-19, enrolled during active disease.

About this clone itself: This sample also contains other DNA sequences that code for the same CDR3. J is TRBJ2-7 and V is TRBV28, with 10 positions matching TRBD2. The CDR3 contains 14 residues. After removal of 5 bases from V and 0 bases from J, the junction contained 1 base not matched to a gene. In germline, CDR1 is MDHEN, CDR2 SYDVKM. CDR3 protein: CASSPSGSSYEQYF. CDR3 coding DNA: TGTGCCAGCAGTCCTAGCGGGAGCTCCTACGAGCAGTACTTC.

This chain connects TRBV6-5 to TRBJ1-2; unclear D gene. The CDR3 consists of 13 residues. Trimming left V 6 bases short and J 2 bases short, with 10 bases between. Germline-derived CDR1 and CDR2 are MNHEY and SVGAGI. The CDR3 DNA sequence: TGTGCCAGCAGCCGCAGAGGGAACTATGGCTACACCTTC. Translation: CASSRRGNYGYTF.

This chain uses TRBV20-1 with TRBJ2-1, with D unclear. CDR3 size: 11 residues. V lost 6 bases, J lost 8 bases, and 11 bases lay in between. Germline V gene sequence: CDR1 DFQATT, CDR2 SNEGSKA (reference sequence). CDR3 sequence reads: CSASVRDEQFF. The CDR3 bases are TGCAGTGCCTCGGTTCGCGATGAGCAGTTCTTC.

The chain links TRBV6-5 to TRBJ1-2; 9 nucleotides line up with TRBD1. Germline V gene data show CDR1 as MNHEY and CDR2 as SVGAGI. The J segment lost 6 bases and the V segment lost 5 bases, leaving 1 base of the junction unmatched. CDR3 size: 12 residues. The CDR3, as DNA: TGTGCCAGCAGTAGACAGGGGGATGGCTACACCTTC. It translates to CASSRQGDGYTF.

The V call is TRBV18, the J call TRBJ2-3; TRBD1 is a possible D gene (6 bases). Germline CDR1 is KGHSH and CDR2 is LQKENI. V was cut by 3 bases and J by 2 bases, with 9 bases left in between. The CDR3 consists of 14 residues. CDR3 loop: CASSPDSNTDTQYF. In nucleotides, the CDR3 is TGTGCCAGCTCACCGGACAGTAACACAGATACGCAGTATTTT.

The chain uses TRBV28 and TRBJ2-3, with 8 bases aligning to TRBD2. From germline, CDR1 is MDHEN and CDR2 SYDVKM. The CDR3 has 11 residues. The J segment lost 13 bases and the V segment lost 5 bases, leaving 5 bases of the junction unmatched. DNA of the CDR3: TGTGCCAGCAGTCCGGGACTAGAGGAGTATTTT. This translates into CASSPGLEEYF. Variable domain in full (rest from reference TRBV28 and TRBJ2-3): DVKVTQSSRYLVKRTGEKVFLECVQDMDHENMFWYRQDPGLGLRLIYFSYDVKMKEKGDIPEGYSVSREKKERFSLILESASTNQTSMYLCASSPGLEEYFGPGTRLTVL.

The chain couples TRBV19 to TRBJ2-7; no definite D call. The ends were cut back, 4 bases at V and 3 bases at J, with 10 bases in the middle. This CDR3 region has 13 residues. Germline assignment: CDR1 LNHDA and CDR2 SQIVND (reference sequence). CDR3 loop: CASSRAGSYEQYF. In DNA form, the CDR3 reads TGTGCCAGTAGTAGGGCAGGAAGCTACGAGCAGTACTTC.

This chain links TRBV29-1 with TRBJ2-2; D gene ambiguous. The CDR3 is 13 residues long. Germline V lookup: CDR1 SQVTM, CDR2 ANQGSEA. The V end lost 3 bases, the J end lost 2 bases, and 7 bases lay between the germline ends. The CDR3 loop is CSVDIANTGELFF. CDR3 DNA sequence: TGCAGCGTTGATATAGCTAACACCGGGGAGCTGTTTTTT.

V usage is TRBV23-1 and J usage is TRBJ2-1; a possible D gene is TRBD1 (6 bases). TRBV23-1 is marked as an open reading frame, function uncertain. V was pared by 1 base and J by 4 bases, with 14 bases between. The CDR3 is 16 amino acids. CDR3 loop: CASSQLWGTRYNEQFF. The CDR3 region has the DNA TGCGCCAGCAGTCAATTATGGGGGACAAGGTACAATGAGCAGTTCTTC.

The chain links TRBV7-6 to TRBJ1-6; 8 bases match TRBD1. V lost 0 bases to trimming and J lost 9 bases; unmatched junction nucleotides: 10. The germline gives CDR1 SGHVS, CDR2 FNYEAQ. The CDR3 is made up of 17 amino acids. The chain's CDR3 is CASSLARPGQGGSPLHF. In DNA, the CDR3 is TGTGCCAGCAGCTTAGCTCGCCCCGGACAGGGCGGTTCACCCCTCCACTTT. Full variable domain (missing parts from reference TRBV7-6 and TRBJ1-6): GAGVSQSPRYKVTKRGQDVALRCDPISGHVSLYWYRQALGQGPEFLTYFNYEAQQDKSGLPNDRFSAERPEGSISTLTIQRTEQRDSAMYRCASSLARPGQGGSPLHFGNGTRLTVT.

The genes are TRBV5-4 and TRBJ1-6, with 8 bases matching TRBD1. The CDR3 loop spans 14 amino acids. V dropped 7 bases and J dropped 5; count of bases not matched to a gene: 5. Germline loops: CDR1 SGHNT, CDR2 YYREEE (reference sequence). This chain's CDR3 is CASRVGQDNSPLHF. CDR3 nucleotides: TGTGCCAGCCGCGTGGGACAGGATAATTCACCCCTCCACTTT.

This clone was counted a single time. Just one base apart from a much larger clone, this may be a read error. V gene TRBV7-2 combines with J gene TRBJ2-7, with 8 bases identical to TRBD1. The J segment lost 2 bases and the V segment lost 3 bases, leaving 0 bases of the junction unmatched. This CDR3 is built from 13 residues. CDR1 SGHTA and CDR2 FQGNSA come from the germline V gene. The CDR3, as DNA: TGTGCCAGCAGCTTGACAGGGGCCTACGAGCAGTACTTC. Translation gives CASSLTGAYEQYF.

The V and J genes are TRBV4-3 and TRBJ1-6, with 8 bases fitting TRBD1. This CDR3 is built from 15 residues. V was pared by 3 bases and J by 9 bases, with 7 bases of the junction left unmatched. Germline values: CDR1 LGHNA, CDR2 YSLEER. The CDR3 protein is CASSQTGTGASPLHF. The CDR3 DNA reads TGCGCCAGCAGCCAGACCGGGACAGGTGCTTCACCCCTCCACTTT.

This clone was observed a single time. The chain carries TRBV5-1 and TRBJ2-2; D ambiguous. The CDR3 runs to 13 residues. V gave up 4 bases and J gave up 1 base, with 5 bases separating them. The V gene's germline CDR1 is SGHRS and CDR2 YFSETQ. CDR3 in DNA: TGCGCCAGCAGCGCAGTGAACACCGGGGAGCTGTTTTTT. This translates into CASSAVNTGELFF.

Concerning this clone: This specimen includes other DNA sequences encoding the same CDR3. The chain couples TRBV3-1 (or the pseudogene TRBV3-2) to TRBJ2-2, with TRBD2 matching 8 bases. V lost 4 bases to trimming and J lost 2 bases; unmatched junction nucleotides: 3. CDR3 size: 15 residues. Germline CDR1 is LGHDT and CDR2 is YNNKEL (reference sequence). The CDR3 nucleotides are TGTGCCAGCAGCCCATTAGCGGGAAACACCGGGGAGCTGTTTTTT. It encodes CASSPLAGNTGELFF.

The chain uses TRBV7-3 and TRBJ2-1; 11 nucleotides line up with TRBD2. V was pared by 2 bases and J by 5 bases, with 8 bases of the junction left unmatched. This CDR3 is 17 amino acids long. Germline loops: CDR1 SGHTA, CDR2 FQGTGA. DNA for the CDR3: TGTGCCAGCAGCTTACAAGGGACTAGCGGATTAAACAATGAGCAGTTCTTC. It translates to CASSLQGTSGLNNEQFF. Filled out from reference TRBV7-3 and TRBJ2-1, the complete variable domain reads GAGVSQTPSNKVTEKGKYVELRCDPISGHTALYWYRQSLGQGPEFLIYFQGTGAADDSGLPNDRFFAVRPEGSVSTLKIQRTERGDSAVYLCASSLQGTSGLNNEQFFGPGTRLTVL.

The chain uses TRBV15 and TRBJ1-4, with D perhaps TRBD1 (6 bases). Per germline, CDR1 LNHNV and CDR2 YYDKDF (reference sequence). Trimming cost V 8 bases and J 4 bases, with 11 bases left between them. The CDR3 runs 13 residues. The CDR3 spells CATDQGYNEKLFF. CDR3 sequence (DNA): TGTGCCACCGACCAGGGGTATAATGAAAAACTGTTTTTT.